The rows below give T cell receptor beta chains drawn from one sample of a study of T cells in Graves' hyperthyroidism and ophthalmopathy. One entry per CDR3 protein results from TCRdb running MiXCR on the multiplex PCR reads. The table includes more than 500,000 distinct CDR3 sequences, around 15% detected once. Material: blood. The source is a woman in her 30s with Graves' hyperthyroidism. Each CDR3 is given with its conserved first and last residue. A D gene is named only where the DNA matches it firmly. Clone sizes are given selectively: once, few, many, or a class where the clone is expanded.

abundance,d_gene,v_gene,j_gene,CDR3aa,CDR3nt
many,NA,TRBV6-5,TRBJ2-7,CASSYGRRSYEQYF,TGTGCCAGCAGTTACGGGAGGAGGTCCTACGAGCAGTACTTC
many,NA,TRBV12-3/TRBV12-4,TRBJ2-7,CASSYGQNYEQYF,TGTGCCAGCAGTTACGGACAGAACTACGAGCAGTACTTC
NA,TRBD1,TRBV7-2,TRBJ2-5,CASSPAGQGAEETQYF,TGTGCCAGCAGCCCCGCCGGACAGGGGGCAGAAGAGACCCAGTACTTC
many,NA,TRBV27,TRBJ2-3,CASSLIGADTQYF,TGTGCCAGCAGTTTAATAGGGGCAGATACGCAGTATTTT
few,NA,TRBV19,TRBJ1-5,CASSTNFEGQPQHF,TGTGCCAGTAGTACCAACTTCGAGGGTCAGCCCCAGCATTTT
many,NA,TRBV11-3,TRBJ2-5,CASSLVGGPNQYF,TGTGCCAGCAGCTTAGTAGGCGGCCCGAACCAGTACTTC
NA,NA,TRBV4-1,TRBJ2-7,CASSHLGGGYEQYF,TGCGCCAGCAGCCATTTAGGGGGGGGCTACGAGCAGTACTTC
many,TRBD1,TRBV12-3/TRBV12-4,TRBJ2-3,CASSQGQTGDTQYF,TGTGCCAGCAGTCAGGGACAGACTGGAGATACGCAGTATTTT
many,TRBD2,TRBV11-3,TRBJ2-1,CASSFGTSLDEQFF,TGTGCCAGCAGCTTCGGGACTAGTCTTGATGAGCAGTTCTTC
few,NA,TRBV27,TRBJ2-7,CASSLRAFFRGNYEQYF,TGTGCCAGCAGTTTAAGGGCGTTCTTTCGGGGCAACTACGAGCAGTACTTC
many,NA,TRBV3-1,TRBJ2-3,CASSLTSSPDTQYF,TGTGCCAGCAGCCTGACTAGTTCCCCAGATACGCAGTATTTT
many,NA,TRBV28,TRBJ2-7,CASSPWRGREQYF,TGTGCCAGCAGCCCCTGGAGGGGGCGCGAGCAGTACTTC
NA,NA,TRBV6-6,TRBJ2-3,CASSYVPGDTQYF,TGTGCCAGCAGTTACGTACCTGGGGATACGCAGTATTTT
many,TRBD1,TRBV11-3,TRBJ1-1,CASSLTGGEAFF,TGTGCCAGCAGCCTGACAGGGGGAGAAGCTTTCTTT
few,TRBD2,TRBV18,TRBJ2-7,CASSPETSGSNEQYF,TGTGCCAGCTCACCAGAGACTAGCGGGAGCAACGAGCAGTACTTC
NA,NA,TRBV12-3/TRBV12-4,TRBJ2-7,CASSLPGEDEQYF,TGTGCCAGCAGTTTACCGGGTGAAGACGAGCAGTACTTC
NA,TRBD1,TRBV19,TRBJ1-4,CASSMGQGKRTNEKLFF,TGTGCCAGTAGTATGGGACAGGGGAAGAGGACTAATGAAAAACTGTTTTTT
many,TRBD1,TRBV4-1,TRBJ2-5,CASSFRGLETQYF,TGCGCCAGCAGTTTCAGGGGGCTGGAGACCCAGTACTTC
many,TRBD1,TRBV28,TRBJ1-2,CASRGQGGGYTF,TGTGCCAGCAGAGGACAGGGGGGAGGCTACACCTTC
many,NA,TRBV28,TRBJ2-3,CASSLPRSRTDTQYF,TGTGCCAGCAGCCTGCCGCGATCTAGAACAGATACGCAGTATTTT
few,TRBD1,TRBV20-1,TRBJ2-3,CSARTGGNTDTQYF,TGCAGTGCAAGGACAGGGGGGAACACAGATACGCAGTATTTT
many,NA,TRBV20-1,TRBJ1-5,CSASFRGKPQHF,TGCAGTGCTAGCTTCAGGGGTAAGCCCCAGCATTTT
NA,NA,TRBV6-4,TRBJ2-2,CASSDSQTRGTGELFF,TGTGCCAGCAGTGACTCTCAGACCCGAGGCACCGGGGAGCTGTTTTTT
few,NA,TRBV7-3,TRBJ2-2,CASSFSGGVRGRELFF,TGTGCCAGCAGCTTCAGCGGCGGGGTCAGGGGACGGGAGCTGTTTTTT
few,NA,TRBV5-1,TRBJ1-4,CASSPDRMNNEKLFF,TGCGCCAGCAGTCCCGACAGGATGAATAATGAAAAACTGTTTTTT
NA,NA,TRBV10-3,TRBJ1-4,CAIRGQGGEKLFF,TGTGCCATCCGGGGACAAGGGGGTGAAAAACTGTTTTTT
NA,NA,TRBV19,TRBJ1-2,CASSQQVSGYTF,TGTGCCAGTAGCCAACAGGTCTCTGGCTACACCTTC
NA,TRBD2,TRBV20-1,TRBJ2-1,CSAPMDSGSYNEQFF,TGCAGTGCCCCTATGGATAGCGGGAGTTACAATGAGCAGTTCTTC
NA,TRBD2,TRBV19,TRBJ2-1,CASSIVGLAGAREQFF,TGTGCCAGTAGTATAGTAGGACTAGCGGGAGCACGGGAGCAGTTCTTC
few,NA,TRBV19,TRBJ2-2,CASSIDRVIGELFF,TGTGCCAGTAGTATAGATCGGGTGATCGGGGAGCTGTTTTTT
NA,TRBD2,TRBV6-4,TRBJ2-2,CASSGTSVGPSTGELFF,TGTGCCAGCAGTGGGACTAGCGTAGGGCCGAGCACCGGGGAGCTGTTTTTT
many,NA,TRBV28,TRBJ2-3,CASSPQEQGTDTQYF,TGTGCCAGCAGTCCACAGGAACAGGGAACAGATACGCAGTATTTT
few,TRBD2,TRBV5-5,TRBJ2-1,CASSLNSGRHLSSVNEQFF,TGTGCCAGCAGCTTGAATAGCGGGAGGCACCTCTCCTCAGTCAATGAGCAGTTCTTC